This is a list of T cell receptor beta chains from one sample in a study of technical replicates of blood from several donors. Repertoires were generated with immunoSEQ multiplex PCR, while TCRdb's copy carries only in-frame clones and drops some. This sample yields 100,000 or so clones, of which about 95% are seen a single time; about 0.34% belongs to the top ten. Material: T cells isolated from PBMCs. These receptors all come from a human donor in good health. Each CDR3 is given with its conserved first and last residue. D genes are given only for firm matches. Some rows have no size entry. The others give once, few or many, or a class for an expanded clone.

- TRBJ2-5 - 13 TRBV11-2 CASSAQEQETQYF TGTGCCAGCAGCGCACAGGAGCAAGAGACCCAGTACTTC
- TRBJ2-7 - 15 TRBV6-5 CASSYKARSSYEQYF TGTGCCAGCAGTTATAAGGCCCGGAGCTCCTACGAGCAGTACTTC
- TRBJ1-5 TRBD1 15 TRBV10-3 CAISERTGANQPQHF TGTGCCATCAGTGAGAGGACAGGGGCGAATCAGCCCCAGCATTTT
- TRBJ1-1 TRBD1 13 TRBV10-3 CASSGQRLTEAFF TGTGCCAGTTCGGGACAGAGACTCACTGAAGCTTTCTTT
once TRBJ2-3 TRBD2 14 TRBV10-3 CAISGLAGGDTQYF TGTGCCATCAGCGGACTAGCGGGAGGAGATACGCAGTATTTT
- TRBJ2-1 TRBD2 18 TRBV5-1 CASSLGLTGGPMGNEQFF TGCGCCAGCAGCTTGGGGCTAACGGGAGGACCTATGGGGAATGAGCAGTTCTTC
- TRBJ1-1 TRBD1 14 TRBV25-1 CASSPGQQNTEAFF TGTGCCAGCAGTCCGGGACAGCAGAACACTGAAGCTTTCTTT
- TRBJ2-2 - 15 TRBV9 CASSVELLNTGELFF TGTGCCAGCAGCGTAGAACTCCTGAACACCGGGGAGCTGTTTTTT
- TRBJ2-1 - 15 TRBV21-1 CASSKGQGAYNEQFF TGTGCCAGCAGCAAAGGACAGGGGGCCTACAATGAGCAGTTCTTC
- TRBJ2-3 TRBD1 16 TRBV5-6 CASSYPGQGHTDTQYF TGTGCCAGCAGCTACCCGGGACAGGGCCACACAGATACGCAGTATTTT
- TRBJ2-3 - 14 TRBV4-1 CASSQGRGTDTQYF TGCGCCAGCAGCCAGGGCAGGGGCACAGATACGCAGTATTTT
- TRBJ2-3 - 17 TRBV9 CASSVEIGRGFTDTQYF TGTGCCAGCAGCGTAGAGATTGGTCGGGGGTTCACAGATACGCAGTATTTT
- TRBJ1-2 - 13 TRBV18 CASSPQQGDGYTF TGTGCCAGCTCACCTCAACAGGGTGATGGCTACACCTTC
- TRBJ1-2 TRBD1 16 TRBV6-1 CASSETRGGAGYGYTF TGTGCCAGCAGTGAAACTAGAGGGGGCGCGGGCTATGGCTACACCTTC
- TRBJ2-1 TRBD2 18 TRBV27 CASSNPSGRTSGTGEQFF TGTGCCAGCAGTAACCCCTCTGGTAGGACTAGCGGGACTGGTGAGCAGTTCTTC
few TRBJ1-1 - 13 TRBV19 CASSILTNTEAFF TGTGCCAGTAGTATTCTAACCAACACTGAAGCTTTCTTT
- TRBJ2-1 TRBD2 15 TRBV5-4 CASSFMLAGANEQFF TGTGCCAGCAGCTTCATGCTAGCGGGAGCAAATGAGCAGTTCTTC
once TRBJ2-7 TRBD2 15 TRBV4-2 CASSQPGGPSYEQYF TGTGCCAGCAGCCAACCGGGAGGGCCCTCCTACGAGCAGTACTTC
- TRBJ2-4 - 15 TRBV30 CAWSQGKFAKNIQYF TGTGCCTGGAGCCAGGGGAAGTTCGCCAAAAACATTCAGTACTTC
- TRBJ2-7 TRBD2 15 TRBV28 CASSSGREVRGEQYF TGTGCCAGCAGTTCCGGGCGGGAGGTCCGAGGCGAGCAGTACTTC
- TRBJ1-2 - 15 TRBV28 CASSSAREGSYGYTF TGTGCCAGCAGTTCAGCCAGGGAAGGAAGCTATGGCTACACCTTC
- TRBJ2-2 TRBD2 15 TRBV11-1 CASSLLAVGTGELFF TGTGCCAGCAGCTTACTAGCGGTCGGCACCGGGGAGCTGTTTTTT